The clone carrying this TCR beta chain has only a few counts. Its specificity is unknown. The J segment lost 6 bases and the V segment lost 3 bases, leaving 13 bases of the junction unmatched. CDR3 length equals 17 residues. Germline V CDR1 and CDR2: MNHNS, SASEGT. This record comes from a study of cytomegalovirus exposure and HLA in healthy donors. Study-level results: For TCR beta chains, V- and J-gene trimming was later linked to a missense DCLRE1C variant. An apparent linkage of common viral pathogens to several of the most significant clusters emerged in a later analysis. Per a prior analysis, the majority of TCR beta V segments were productive roughly 87% or roughly 30% of the time. An ancestry cluster, one associated with Asian ancestry, reportedly showed fewer N-insertions than the approximately 700-donor mean in a later analysis.

It was with 60 Vbeta and 13 Jbeta primers that the PCR ran. Profiling relied on immunoSEQ multiplex PCR, and the TCRdb table lists in-frame clones only, not all of them. The sample holds around 40,000 clones, about 73% seen once. This TCR came from a woman aged 25-40 years in good health and CMV-seronegative. The rearrangement links TRBV6-1 to TRBJ2-1, with 8 bases fitting TRBD2. Sequencing was done on a sample of PBMCs. CDR3: CASSDPRTRRGVNEQFF. CDR3 in DNA: TGTGCCAGCAGTGACCCCAGGACTAGGCGGGGGGTCAATGAGCAGTTCTTC.